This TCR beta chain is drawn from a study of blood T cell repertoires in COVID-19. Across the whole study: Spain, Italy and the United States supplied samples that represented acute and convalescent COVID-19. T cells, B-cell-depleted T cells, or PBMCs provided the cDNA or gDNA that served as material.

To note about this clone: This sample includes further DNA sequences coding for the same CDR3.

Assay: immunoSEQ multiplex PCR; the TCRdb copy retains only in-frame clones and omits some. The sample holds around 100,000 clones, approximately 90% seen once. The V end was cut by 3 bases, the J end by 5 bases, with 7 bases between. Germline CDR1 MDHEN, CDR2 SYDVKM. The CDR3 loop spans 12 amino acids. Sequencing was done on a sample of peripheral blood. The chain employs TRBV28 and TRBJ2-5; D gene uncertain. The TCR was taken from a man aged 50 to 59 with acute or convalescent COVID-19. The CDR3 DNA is TGTGCCAGCAGTTTGGCCGTGGAGACCCAGTACTTC. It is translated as CASSLAVETQYF.